The sequence of this T cell receptor (beta chain) was determined in a study of vaccination effects on CD4 cells after COVID-19. ViraFEST used viral peptide pools to expand antigen-specific CD4+ T cells before sequencing. At the end of more than 8 days of culture, CD4+ T cells were isolated. The germline CDR1 and CDR2 sequences are SGHRS and YFSETQ. The germline V and J ends were trimmed by 0 bases and 0 bases, with 7 bases remaining between them. The length of the CDR3 is 15 residues. Study-level findings and limits: Infection-derived and vaccine-derived clones contracted markedly late after vaccination.

As concerns this clone: Its antigen is still unknown.

Sequenced by immunoSEQ multiplex PCR; TCRdb stores in-frame clones only, minus some. The table has approximately 54,000 clones, around 75% seen once; the top ten hold roughly 2.3%. The chain uses TRBV5-1 and TRBJ1-3; D remains ambiguous. This TCR derives from a human donor who received a COVID-19 vaccine. The sequencing used CD4+ T cells from PBMCs cultured with HCoV-229E spike peptides, collected before COVID-19 vaccination. CDR3 sequence: CASSLEGSSGNTIYF. The CDR3 DNA reads TGCGCCAGCAGCTTGGAAGGATCCTCTGGAAACACCATATATTTT.